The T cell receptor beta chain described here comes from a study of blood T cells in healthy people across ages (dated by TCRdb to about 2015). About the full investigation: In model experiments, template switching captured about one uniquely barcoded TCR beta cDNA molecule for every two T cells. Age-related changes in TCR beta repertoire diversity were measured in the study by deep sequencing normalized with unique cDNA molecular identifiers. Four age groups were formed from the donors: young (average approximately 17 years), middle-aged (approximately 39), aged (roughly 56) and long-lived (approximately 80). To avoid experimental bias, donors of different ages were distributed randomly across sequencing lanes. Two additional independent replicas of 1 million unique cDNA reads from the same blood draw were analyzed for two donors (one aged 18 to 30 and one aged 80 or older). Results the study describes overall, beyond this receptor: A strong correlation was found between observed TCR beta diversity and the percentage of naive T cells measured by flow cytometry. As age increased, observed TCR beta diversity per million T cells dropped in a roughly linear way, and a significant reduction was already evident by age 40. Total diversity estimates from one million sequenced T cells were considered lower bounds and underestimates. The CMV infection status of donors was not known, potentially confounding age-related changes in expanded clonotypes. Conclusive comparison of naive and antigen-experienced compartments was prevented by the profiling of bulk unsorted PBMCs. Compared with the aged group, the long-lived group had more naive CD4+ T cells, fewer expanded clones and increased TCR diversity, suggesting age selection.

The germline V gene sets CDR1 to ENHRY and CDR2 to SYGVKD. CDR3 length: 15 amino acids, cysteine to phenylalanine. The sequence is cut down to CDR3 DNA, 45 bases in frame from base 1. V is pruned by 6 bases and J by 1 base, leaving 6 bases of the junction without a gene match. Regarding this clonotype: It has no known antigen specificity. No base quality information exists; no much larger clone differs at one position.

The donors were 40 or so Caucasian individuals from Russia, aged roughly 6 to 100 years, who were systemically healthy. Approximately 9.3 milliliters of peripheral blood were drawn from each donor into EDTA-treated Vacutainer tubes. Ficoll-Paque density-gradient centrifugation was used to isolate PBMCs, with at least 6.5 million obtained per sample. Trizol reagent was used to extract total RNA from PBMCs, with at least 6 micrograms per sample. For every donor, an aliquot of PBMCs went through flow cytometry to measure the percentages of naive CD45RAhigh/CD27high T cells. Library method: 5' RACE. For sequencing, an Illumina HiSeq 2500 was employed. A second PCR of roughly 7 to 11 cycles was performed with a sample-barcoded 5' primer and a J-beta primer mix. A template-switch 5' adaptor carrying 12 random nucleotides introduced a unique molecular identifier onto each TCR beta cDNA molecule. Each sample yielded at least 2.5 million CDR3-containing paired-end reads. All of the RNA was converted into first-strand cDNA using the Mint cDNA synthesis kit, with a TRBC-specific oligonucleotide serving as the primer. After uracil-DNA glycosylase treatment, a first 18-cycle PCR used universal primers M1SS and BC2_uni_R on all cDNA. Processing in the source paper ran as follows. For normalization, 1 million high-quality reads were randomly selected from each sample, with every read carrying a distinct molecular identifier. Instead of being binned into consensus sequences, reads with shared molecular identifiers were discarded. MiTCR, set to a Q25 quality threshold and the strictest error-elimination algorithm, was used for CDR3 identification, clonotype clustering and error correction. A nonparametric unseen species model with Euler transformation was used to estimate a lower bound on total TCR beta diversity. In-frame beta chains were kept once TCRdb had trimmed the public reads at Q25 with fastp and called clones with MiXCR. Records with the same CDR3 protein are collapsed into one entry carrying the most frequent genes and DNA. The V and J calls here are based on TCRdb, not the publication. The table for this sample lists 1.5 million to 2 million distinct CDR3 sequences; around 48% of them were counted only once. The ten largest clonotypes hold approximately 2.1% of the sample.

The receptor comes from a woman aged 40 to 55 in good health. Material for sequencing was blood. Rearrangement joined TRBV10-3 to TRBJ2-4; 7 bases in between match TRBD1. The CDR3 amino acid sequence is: CAISNEQGAKNIQYF. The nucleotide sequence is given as TGTGCCATCAGCAACGAACAGGGGGCCAAAAACATTCAGTACTTC.